The 20 T cell receptor beta chains reported below all come from one sample, sequenced in a study of T cell changes during pregnancy in multiple sclerosis. Method: immunoSEQ multiplex PCR; TCRdb's copy keeps in-frame clones and lacks some. The profile shows 40,000 to 65,000 clones, 85% to 95% of them singletons. The input for sequencing was CD4+ T cells from peripheral blood mononuclear cells, taken in the third trimester of pregnancy. The receptors were sampled from a female donor with multiple sclerosis, enrolled in a pregnancy study.

The chain is built from TRBV30 and TRBJ2-3, with 9 bases identical to TRBD2. The J segment lost 2 bases and the V segment lost 2 bases, leaving 8 bases of the junction unmatched. CDR1 is GTSNPN and CDR2 is SVGIG in the germline V gene (reference sequence). CDR3 size: 16 residues. DNA for the CDR3: TGTGCCTGGAGTATCGCGGCGGGAGGGGTCACAGATACGCAGTATTTT. Translated, it gives CAWSIAAGGVTDTQYF.

This chain uses TRBV5-1 with TRBJ2-5; 12 bases align to TRBD1. This CDR3 is 14 amino acids long. Trimming at V came to 4 bases and at J to 7 bases, leaving 5 bases not matched to a gene. Per the germline V gene, CDR1 is SGHRS and CDR2 is YFSETQ. CDR3 sequence: CASSPGQGAGTQYF. DNA of the CDR3: TGCGCCAGCAGCCCGGGACAGGGGGCCGGGACCCAGTACTTC.

The rearrangement joins TRBV5-1 to TRBJ2-2, with 12 bases identical to TRBD2. Germline trimming cut 4 bases from V and 1 base from J; bases unmatched to any gene: 5. Germline CDR1 reads SGHRS; CDR2 reads YFSETQ. This CDR3 has 17 amino acids. The CDR3 DNA sequence: TGCGCCAGCAGCATCCGGACTAGCGGGGTGAACACCGGGGAGCTGTTTTTT. This sequence encodes CASSIRTSGVNTGELFF.

This chain uses TRBV9 with TRBJ2-7; D is possibly TRBD2 (5 bases). The CDR3 sequence is 12 residues long. Germline V CDR1 and CDR2: SGDLS, YYNGEE. V was trimmed by 3 bases and J by 7 bases, leaving 11 bases between them. The CDR3 DNA reads as TGTGCCAGCAGCGCCCTAGCTGGGGAGCAGTACTTC. It codes for CASSALAGEQYF.

The V gene is TRBV7-9, the J gene TRBJ2-3; D is possibly TRBD1 (6 bases). Trimming shortened V by 1 base and J by 2 bases, and 13 bases separated the two germline ends. Germline CDR1 and CDR2: SEHNR and FQNEAQ (reference sequence). CDR3 length equals 16 residues. Here the CDR3 reads CASSLVAGANTDTQYF. The CDR3 nucleotides read TGTGCCAGCAGCTTAGTCGCAGGGGCGAACACAGATACGCAGTATTTT.

This rearrangement joins TRBV5-1 to TRBJ2-3; no clear D gene. Between the trimmed V and J ends, which lost 0 bases and 5 bases, there was a span of 10 bases. The germline gives CDR1 SGHRS, CDR2 YFSETQ. The CDR3 is made up of 14 amino acids. The CDR3, as DNA: TGCGCCAGCAGCTTGGGAGGTGTGGGAGATACGCAGTATTTT. Its protein is CASSLGGVGDTQYF. Based on the CDR3 plus reference TRBV5-1 and TRBJ2-3, the full variable domain is KAGVTQTPRYLIKTRGQQVTLSCSPISGHRSVSWYQQTPGQGLQFLFEYFSETQRNKGNFPGRFSGRQFSNSRSEMNVSTLELGDSALYLCASSLGGVGDTQYFGPGTRLTVL.

The chain couples TRBV7-6 to TRBJ2-1; D perhaps matches TRBD2 (6 bases). This CDR3 is 16 amino acids long. Trimming removed 1 base from V and 4 bases from J, with 14 bases in between. Germline assignment: CDR1 SGHVS and CDR2 FNYEAQ. DNA for the CDR3: TGTGCCAGCAGCTTAGGTCCTACGGGGGATTACAATGAGCAGTTCTTC. It specifies CASSLGPTGDYNEQFF.

V and J are TRBV6-5 and TRBJ2-1; 7 bases map to TRBD1. Trimming removed 6 bases from V and 3 bases from J; junction bases left unmatched: 8. This CDR3 is 15 amino acids long. Looked up from germline, CDR1 is MNHEY and CDR2 is SVGAGI. CDR3 region: CASRSTGSLYNEQFF. The CDR3 DNA follows: TGTGCCAGCAGATCGACAGGGTCTCTCTACAATGAGCAGTTCTTC.

This rearrangement joins TRBV6-1 to TRBJ2-7, with TRBD2 matching 9 bases. The germline V gene encodes CDR1 MNHNS and CDR2 SASEGT. This CDR3 has 15 amino acids. V shed 3 bases and J 2 bases; nucleotides not matched to a gene: 5. CDR3 in DNA: TGTGCCAGCAGTGATAATTTAGCGGGAGCCTACGAGCAGTACTTC. Translating gives CASSDNLAGAYEQYF.

The chain has TRBV27 and TRBJ1-2; D perhaps matches TRBD1 (5 bases). Trimming cost V 6 bases and J 4 bases, with 15 bases left between them. CDR1 MNHEY and CDR2 SMNVEV come from the germline V gene (reference sequence). The CDR3 extends over 14 amino acids. In nucleotides, the CDR3 is TGTGCCAGCAGCTCTCACAGGTTAGCCTATGGCTACACCTTC. Amino acids: CASSSHRLAYGYTF.

V is TRBV5-1 and J is TRBJ1-1, with D perhaps matching TRBD1 (5 bases). The V and J ends lost 0 bases and 10 bases respectively, with 13 bases between them. This CDR3 comprises 13 residues. Per germline, CDR1 SGHRS and CDR2 YFSETQ. The CDR3 reads CASSLAGFEGAFF. For the CDR3, the DNA is TGCGCCAGCAGCTTGGCAGGGTTCGAAGGAGCTTTCTTT.

V and J are TRBV21-1 and TRBJ1-2; TRBD1 is the table's D call and was not checked against the DNA. TRBV21-1 is listed as a pseudogene. The CDR3 consists of 14 residues. The CDR3 loop reads CASSMGQAAGGYTF. The DNA for the CDR3 is TGTGCCAGCAGTATGGGACAGGCGGCTGGGGGCTACACCTTC.

The chain employs TRBV7-9 and TRBJ1-2; D may be TRBD1 (6 bases). Germline CDR1 reads SEHNR; CDR2 reads FQNEAQ (reference sequence). V was shortened by 3 bases and J by 4 bases, with 9 bases between the two germline ends. The CDR3 consists of 13 residues. The chain's CDR3 is CASSLRGGYGYTF. CDR3 DNA sequence: TGTGCCAGCAGCTTGAGGGGGGGCTATGGCTACACCTTC. Full variable domain (remainder filled in from reference TRBV7-9 and TRBJ1-2): DTGVSQNPRHKITKRGQNVTFRCDPISEHNRLYWYRQTLGQGPEFLTYFQNEAQLEKSRLLSDRFSAERPKGSFSTLEIQRTEQGDSAMYLCASSLRGGYGYTFGSGTRLTVV.

The chain has TRBV9 and TRBJ1-6; possibly TRBD1 for D (5 bases). The CDR3 is made up of 14 amino acids. Germline values: CDR1 SGDLS, CDR2 YYNGEE. Trimming removed 0 bases at V and 13 bases at J, with 14 bases between. The CDR3 region has the DNA TGTGCCAGCAGCGTAGGAACAGGCGCGACTCCCCTCCACTTT. As protein: CASSVGTGATPLHF.

This chain joins TRBV19 and TRBJ1-3; a possible D gene is TRBD1 (5 bases). CDR1 and CDR2 from the germline V gene are LNHDA and SQIVND (reference sequence). V lost 7 bases, J lost 2 bases, and 12 bases lay in between. The CDR3 consists of 14 residues. Here the CDR3 reads CASIDRPPGNTIYF. For the CDR3, the DNA is TGTGCCAGTATCGACAGACCCCCTGGAAACACCATATATTTT.

The chain joins TRBV19 to TRBJ2-7; TRBD1 matches 9 bases. J was trimmed by 4 bases and V by 3 bases; bases with no gene match: 4. Germline V lookup: CDR1 LNHDA, CDR2 SQIVND (reference sequence). The CDR3 loop spans 14 amino acids. The CDR3 DNA follows: TGTGCCAGTAGTATTGGACAGGGGACATACGAGCAGTACTTC. Protein: CASSIGQGTYEQYF.

The chain joins TRBV10-2 to TRBJ2-7; D perhaps matches TRBD1 (5 bases). Trimming removed 4 bases from V and 4 bases from J, with 14 bases in between. Germline CDR1 is WSHSY and CDR2 is SAAADI. This CDR3 has 14 residues. In DNA form, the CDR3 reads TGCGCCAGCAGTGTGACAGAAACTACTTACGAGCAGTACTTC. This encodes CASSVTETTYEQYF.

The chain combines TRBV30 with TRBJ1-2; 12 bases map to TRBD1. CDR3 size: 14 residues. Germline CDR1 is GTSNPN and CDR2 is SVGIG (reference sequence). The junction had 5 bases not matched to a gene; V was cut back by 1 base and J by 8 bases. Here the CDR3 reads CAWSAGTGGDGYTF. The CDR3 DNA reads TGTGCCTGGAGTGCCGGGACAGGGGGCGACGGCTACACCTTC.

The rearrangement uses TRBV5-1 and TRBJ1-1, with a tentative D call TRBD1 (5 bases). The V and J ends lost 1 base and 3 bases respectively, with 16 bases between them. Germline CDR1 is SGHRS and CDR2 is YFSETQ. The CDR3 is made up of 16 amino acids. The CDR3 reads CASSLLQGGIHTEAFF. In DNA form, the CDR3 reads TGCGCCAGCAGCTTGCTGCAGGGCGGAATCCACACTGAAGCTTTCTTT.

This sequence joins TRBV5-1 and TRBJ2-7; 7 bases are a match to TRBD1. V trimming: 5 bases; J trimming: 1 base; junction bases outside the gene matches: 9. This CDR3 has 15 amino acids. CDR1 SGHRS and CDR2 YFSETQ come from the germline V gene. The CDR3 loop is CASRYEGQASYEQYF. The DNA of the CDR3 is TGCGCCAGCAGGTATGAAGGACAGGCTTCCTACGAGCAGTACTTC.